One and the same sample provided the 5 T cell receptor beta chains below, sequenced in a study of T cell responses to AZD1222 COVID-19 vaccine (dated by TCRdb to about 2021). The library was generated by the immunoSEQ multiplex PCR assay. Held by TCRdb, this immuneACCESS table contains in-frame sequences only and omits some clones. Under half of the omission traces to an unresolved V gene where checked; the cause of the rest is unknown. The sample data list about 120,000 clones, and around 89% of these were observed just once. Under 4.5% of the sample comes from the top ten. Per the publication, the time point label means: baseline before first vaccination. Specimen: peripheral blood, collected on day 0 of AZD1222 vaccination. These receptors all stem from an adult in good health.

This clone was seen a handful of times. This sequence joins TRBV7-9 and TRBJ1-2; D might be TRBD1 (6 bases). This CDR3 spans 15 amino acids. The germline V gene encodes CDR1 SEHNR and CDR2 FQNEAQ (reference sequence). Trimming took off 2 bases at V and 4 bases at J, with 14 bases between the two ends. CDR3 sequence (DNA): TGTGCCAGCAGCTTAAACTCCCAGGGGTTCTATGGCTACACCTTC. Translation gives CASSLNSQGFYGYTF.

This chain connects TRBV5-4 to TRBJ2-7; TRBD1 aligns across 7 bases. The CDR3 loop spans 15 amino acids. CDR1 is SGHNT, CDR2 YYREEE, per germline (reference sequence). V shed 3 bases and J 1 base; nucleotides not matched to a gene: 7. CDR3 protein: CASSSTGYSSYEQYF. The CDR3 nucleotides read TGTGCCAGCAGCTCGACAGGGTATAGTTCCTACGAGCAGTACTTC. The full variable domain, in which reference TRBV5-4 and TRBJ2-7 provide the parts outside the CDR3, is ETGVTQSPTHLIKTRGQQVTLRCSSQSGHNTVSWYQQALGQGPQFIFQYYREEENGRGNFPPRFSGLQFPNYSSELNVNALELDDSALYLCASSSTGYSSYEQYFGPGTRLTVT.

The rearrangement uses TRBV7-3 and TRBJ2-2, with TRBD1 matching 7 bases. Germline V gene lookup returns CDR1 SGHTA and CDR2 FQGTGA. After removal of 3 bases from V and 0 bases from J, the junction contained 7 bases not matched to a gene. CDR3 length: 17 amino acids. CDR3: CASSLGPQGTNTGELFF. CDR3 DNA sequence: TGTGCCAGCAGCTTGGGCCCACAGGGGACGAACACCGGGGAGCTGTTTTTT.

The chain is built from TRBV11-3 and TRBJ1-1, with D perhaps TRBD1 (6 bases). In germline, CDR1 is SGHNT, CDR2 YENEEA. The CDR3 consists of 13 residues. V dropped 1 base and J dropped 8 bases, with 11 bases sitting between them. The CDR3: CASSLAAGAEAFF. The CDR3 DNA follows: TGTGCCAGCAGCTTAGCGGCAGGGGCCGAAGCTTTCTTT.

The V and J genes are TRBV27 and TRBJ2-7; D might be TRBD1 (5 bases). The V gene's germline CDR1 is MNHEY and CDR2 SMNVEV (reference sequence). This CDR3 comprises 13 residues. Trimming cost V 2 bases and J 1 base, with 6 bases left between them. This CDR3 reads CASSLKGSYEQYF. The CDR3 DNA follows: TGTGCCAGCAGTTTAAAGGGGTCCTACGAGCAGTACTTC.